A single T cell receptor (beta chain) is shown here with its context. The sample is drawn from a study of shared clonotypes between healthy human individuals. From germline, CDR1 is ENHRY and CDR2 SYGVKD. The V and J ends lost 10 bases and 4 bases, in that order; junction bases with no gene match: 6. The CDR3 contains 12 residues. Clones were sequenced by immunoSEQ multiplex PCR, and TCRdb holds only the in-frame ones, with some missing. This sample has around 510,000 clones; around 95% occur once, and the top ten carry about 0.064%. The specimen sequenced was naive CD4+ T cells sorted from blood. The subset denotes: CD45RA+ positively selected. The sequence was obtained from a woman in her thirties in good health. J is TRBJ1-2 and V is TRBV10-3; TRBD1 matches 7 bases. The CDR3 DNA follows: TGTGCCACAATGACAGGGAGCTATGGCTACACCTTC. Residues: CATMTGSYGYTF.